These 18 T cell receptor beta chains came from one sample sequenced in a study of cytomegalovirus exposure and HLA in healthy donors. Both 60 Vbeta primers and 13 Jbeta primers went into the PCR. Some clones are missing from TCRdb's copy, which holds only in-frame ones; the method was immunoSEQ multiplex PCR. Of 110,000 to 150,000 clones listed, approximately 80% are singletons. Specimen: PBMCs. The receptors were gathered from a woman between 18 and 30 years old in good health and CMV-seropositive.

The genes are TRBV28 and TRBJ2-5; D might be TRBD1 (5 bases). The germline gives CDR1 MDHEN, CDR2 SYDVKM. The ends were cut back, 5 bases at V and 4 bases at J, with 14 bases in the middle. The CDR3 is 14 residues long. This CDR3 is CASSLGWTRETQYF. The CDR3 DNA follows: TGTGCCAGCAGTCTAGGTTGGACACGAGAGACCCAGTACTTC.

This sequence joins TRBV7-8 and TRBJ1-2; D is unclear. V dropped 5 bases and J dropped 4 bases, with 14 bases sitting between them. This CDR3 has 14 amino acids. Germline CDR1 is SGHVS and CDR2 is FQNEAQ. CDR3 protein: CASSIRDRRYGYTF. CDR3 DNA sequence: TGTGCCAGCAGCATTCGGGATCGTCGCTATGGCTACACCTTC.

This chain connects TRBV7-9 to TRBJ1-1; D not certain. The CDR3 is made up of 17 amino acids. Deletions cut 5 bases from V and 7 bases from J, with 26 bases between. Germline V gene data show CDR1 as SEHNR and CDR2 as FQNEAQ (reference sequence). CDR3 loop: CASSRGGVASPKGEAFF. CDR3 DNA: TGTGCCAGCAGCCGCGGCGGGGTGGCCTCGCCTAAGGGTGAAGCTTTCTTT. Together with reference TRBV7-9 and TRBJ1-1, the CDR3 gives the full variable domain: DTGVSQNPRHKITKRGQNVTFRCDPISEHNRLYWYRQTLGQGPEFLTYFQNEAQLEKSRLLSDRFSAERPKGSFSTLEIQRTEQGDSAMYLCASSRGGVASPKGEAFFGQGTRLTVV.

The chain joins TRBV2 to TRBJ1-1; D ambiguous. Per the germline V gene, CDR1 is SNHLY and CDR2 is FYNNEI. Trimming removed 0 bases at V and 9 bases at J, with 8 bases between. The CDR3 runs to 12 residues. The CDR3 DNA reads TGTGCCAGCAGTGAAGCCACAAGAAAAGCTTTCTTT. It translates to CASSEATRKAFF.

This clone came up once. The CDR3 loop is CASSASGEQYF. For the CDR3, the DNA is TGTGCCAGCAGCGCGTCAGGGGAGCAGTACTTC. The chain uses TRBV9 and TRBJ2-7, with D perhaps matching TRBD1 (5 bases). Per germline, CDR1 SGDLS and CDR2 YYNGEE. V shed 3 bases and J shed 7 bases, with 8 bases lying between them. The CDR3 extends over 11 amino acids.

V is TRBV28 and J is TRBJ1-5; D remains unclear. Looked up from germline, CDR1 is MDHEN and CDR2 is SYDVKM. V was cut by 7 bases and J by 3 bases, with 4 bases left in between. The CDR3 sequence is 11 residues long. The CDR3 loop is CASNSNQPQHF. The CDR3 DNA reads TGTGCCAGCAACTCCAATCAGCCCCAGCATTTT.

The V and J genes are TRBV5-6 and TRBJ2-7; 8 nucleotides align to TRBD1. V was pared by 1 base and J by 3 bases, with 9 bases of the junction left unmatched. Germline V gene lookup returns CDR1 SGHDT and CDR2 YYEEEE. The CDR3 length is 16 residues. CDR3 in DNA: TGTGCCAGCAGCTTGCCCGAGACAGGGGAGCTCTACGAGCAGTACTTC. Its protein product is CASSLPETGELYEQYF. Full variable domain (missing parts from reference TRBV5-6 and TRBJ2-7): DAGVTQSPTHLIKTRGQQVTLRCSPKSGHDTVSWYQQALGQGPQFIFQYYEEEERQRGNFPDRFSGHQFPNYSSELNVNALLLGDSALYLCASSLPETGELYEQYFGPGTRLTVT.

V and J are TRBV30 and TRBJ1-6; D is unresolved. V was pared by 4 bases and J by 1 base, with 8 bases between. The CDR3 consists of 14 residues. Germline CDR1 is GTSNPN and CDR2 is SVGIG (reference sequence). In DNA, the CDR3 is TGTGCCTGGAACCCGGGTTCCTATAATTCACCCCTCCACTTT. Its protein product is CAWNPGSYNSPLHF.

The chain recombines TRBV5-1 with TRBJ1-1; D remains ambiguous. V lost 7 bases to trimming and J lost 1 base, with 14 bases between them. CDR1 and CDR2 from the germline V gene are SGHRS and YFSETQ. The CDR3 has 14 amino acids. The chain's CDR3 is CASSSLVRNTEAFF. The CDR3 region has the DNA TGCGCCAGCTCCTCCTTGGTCAGGAACACTGAAGCTTTCTTT.

This clone has a single count. The chain is built from TRBV30 and TRBJ1-3; D gene uncertain. Trimming shortened V by 3 bases and J by 0 bases, and 12 bases separated the two germline ends. Looked up from germline, CDR1 is GTSNPN and CDR2 is SVGIG (reference sequence). There are 15 residues in the CDR3. The CDR3 is CAWSALSLSGNTIYF. CDR3 DNA: TGTGCCTGGAGCGCCCTATCACTCTCTGGAAACACCATATATTTT.

This chain uses TRBV30 with TRBJ2-2, with 9 bases matching TRBD1. The CDR3 covers 14 residues. V was pared by 6 bases and J by 3 bases, with 5 bases of the junction left unmatched. CDR1 GTSNPN and CDR2 SVGIG come from the germline V gene (reference sequence). The CDR3 sequence is CACPQGADTGELFF. The CDR3 region has the DNA TGTGCCTGTCCACAGGGGGCGGACACCGGGGAGCTGTTTTTT.

This chain joins TRBV5-1 and TRBJ2-3; no clear D gene. CDR1 SGHRS and CDR2 YFSETQ come from the germline V gene. Between the trimmed V and J ends, which lost 2 bases and 0 bases, there was a span of 16 bases. The CDR3 consists of 17 residues. The DNA of the CDR3 is TGCGCCAGCAGCTTCTTCGGGTTAGGAGCTAGCACAGATACGCAGTATTTT. Residues: CASSFFGLGASTDTQYF.

This chain links TRBV5-4 with TRBJ1-1, with a weak D call TRBD1 (5 bases). This CDR3 region has 18 residues. Trimming pared 4 bases from V and 1 base from J, leaving 23 bases between. From germline, CDR1 is SGHNT and CDR2 YYREEE (reference sequence). CDR3 residues: CASSPQVGFGASNTEAFF. The CDR3, as DNA: TGTGCCAGCAGCCCACAAGTGGGGTTTGGGGCCTCGAACACTGAAGCTTTCTTT.

The chain links TRBV11-2 to TRBJ1-4; the D gene is possibly TRBD1 (5 bases). The CDR3 is made up of 16 amino acids. V gave up 4 bases and J gave up 2 bases, with 14 bases separating them. Germline assignment: CDR1 SGHAT and CDR2 FQNNGV. CDR3 region: CASSSRGGITNEKLFF. In nucleotides, the CDR3 is TGTGCCAGCAGCTCTCGGGGGGGGATCACTAATGAAAAACTGTTTTTT.

The V gene is TRBV7-9, the J gene TRBJ2-5; D might be TRBD1 (5 bases). The CDR3 is 14 amino acids. V shed 1 base and J shed 6 bases, with 12 bases lying between them. Germline V gives CDR1 SEHNR, CDR2 FQNEAQ (reference sequence). CDR3 residues: CASSLGNPGQTQYF. CDR3 DNA: TGTGCCAGCAGCTTAGGCAACCCAGGGCAGACCCAGTACTTC.

The CDR3 spells CASSLRTNYGYTF. For the CDR3, the DNA is TGTGCCAGCAGCTTAAGGACAAACTATGGCTACACCTTC. The chain joins TRBV5-8 to TRBJ1-2; maybe TRBD1 (5 bases). CDR1 and CDR2 from the germline V gene are SGHTS and YDEGEE. CDR3 length: 13 amino acids. Trimming stripped 2 bases from V and 2 bases from J, with 7 bases between.

The V call is TRBV5-1, the J call TRBJ1-4; no definite D call. Looked up from germline, CDR1 is SGHRS and CDR2 is YFSETQ. CDR3 length: 14 residues. V was clipped by 0 bases and J by 5 bases, with 8 bases between them. The chain's CDR3 is CASSLGGGNEKLFF. The CDR3 DNA sequence: TGCGCCAGCAGCTTGGGGGGAGGGAATGAAAAACTGTTTTTT.

The chain has TRBV28 and TRBJ2-3; the match to TRBD2 covers 8 bases. The germline V gene encodes CDR1 MDHEN and CDR2 SYDVKM. V dropped 5 bases and J dropped 0; count of bases not matched to a gene: 4. The CDR3 is made up of 15 amino acids. The DNA of the CDR3 is TGTGCCAGCAGTCCAACTAGCGGTAGCACAGATACGCAGTATTTT. Translation: CASSPTSGSTDTQYF.